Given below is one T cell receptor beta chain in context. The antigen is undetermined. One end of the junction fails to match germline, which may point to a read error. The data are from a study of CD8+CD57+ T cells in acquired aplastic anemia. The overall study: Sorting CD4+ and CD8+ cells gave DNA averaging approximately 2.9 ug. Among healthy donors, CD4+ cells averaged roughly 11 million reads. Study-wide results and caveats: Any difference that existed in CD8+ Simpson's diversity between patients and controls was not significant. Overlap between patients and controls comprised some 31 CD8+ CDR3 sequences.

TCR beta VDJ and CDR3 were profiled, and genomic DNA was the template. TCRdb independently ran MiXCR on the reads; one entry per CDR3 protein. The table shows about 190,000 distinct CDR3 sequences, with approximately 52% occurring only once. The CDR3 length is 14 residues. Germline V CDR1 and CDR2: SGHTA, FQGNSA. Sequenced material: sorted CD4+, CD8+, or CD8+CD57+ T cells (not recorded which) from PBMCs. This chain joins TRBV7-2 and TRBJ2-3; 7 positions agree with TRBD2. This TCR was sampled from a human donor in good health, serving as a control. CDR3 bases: TGTGCCATCGAGGGAGGGTCGTTTACAGATACGCAGTGTTTT. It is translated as CAIEGGSFTDTQCF.